What follows is one TCR beta chain and its context. The sample has other DNA sequences that encode this CDR3 too. Libraries were prepared by immunoSEQ multiplex PCR; TCRdb keeps only in-frame clonotypes and omits some of them. This sample has millions of clones; approximately 90% occur once, and the top ten carry under 0.15%. Germline V gene data show CDR1 as SGHRS and CDR2 as YFSETQ. CDR3 length equals 15 residues. Trimming shortened V by 0 bases and J by 2 bases, and 8 bases separated the two germline ends. This sample was taken from a study of shared clonotypes between healthy human individuals. The source is a man aged 18 to 30 in good health. Sequencing was done on a sample of naive CD4+ T cells sorted from blood. As for subset: CD45RA+ positively selected. This chain links TRBV5-1 with TRBJ2-2, with D maybe TRBD1 (6 bases). The DNA of the CDR3 is TGCGCCAGCAGCTTGGACAGGGTAAACACCGGGGAGCTGTTTTTT. It translates to CASSLDRVNTGELFF.